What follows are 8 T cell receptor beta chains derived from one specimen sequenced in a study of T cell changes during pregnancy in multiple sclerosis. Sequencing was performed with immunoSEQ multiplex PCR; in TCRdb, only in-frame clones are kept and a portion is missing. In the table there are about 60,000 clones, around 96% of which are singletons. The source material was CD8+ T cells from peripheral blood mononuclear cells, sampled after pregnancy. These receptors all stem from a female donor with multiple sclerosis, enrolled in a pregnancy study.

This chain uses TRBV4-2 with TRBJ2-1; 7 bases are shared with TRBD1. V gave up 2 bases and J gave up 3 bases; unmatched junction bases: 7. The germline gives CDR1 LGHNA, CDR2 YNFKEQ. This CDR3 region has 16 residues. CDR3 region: CASSQTPGQLYNEQFF. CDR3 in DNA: TGTGCCAGCAGCCAAACTCCGGGACAGCTCTACAATGAGCAGTTCTTC.

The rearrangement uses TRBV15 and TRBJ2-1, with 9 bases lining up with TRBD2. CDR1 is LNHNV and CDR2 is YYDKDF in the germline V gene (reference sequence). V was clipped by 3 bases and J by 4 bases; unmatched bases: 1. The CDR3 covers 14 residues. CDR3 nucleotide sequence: TGTGCCACCAGCAGTAGCGGGAGTTACAATGAGCAGTTCTTC. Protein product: CATSSSGSYNEQFF.

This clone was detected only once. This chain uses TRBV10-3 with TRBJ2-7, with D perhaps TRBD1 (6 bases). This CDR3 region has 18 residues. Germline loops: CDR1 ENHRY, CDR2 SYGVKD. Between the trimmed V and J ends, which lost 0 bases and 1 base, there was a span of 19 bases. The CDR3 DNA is TGTGCCATCAGTGAGTCAGGGCTGGGGGCTGAGCTGTCCTACGAGCAGTACTTC. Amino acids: CAISESGLGAELSYEQYF.

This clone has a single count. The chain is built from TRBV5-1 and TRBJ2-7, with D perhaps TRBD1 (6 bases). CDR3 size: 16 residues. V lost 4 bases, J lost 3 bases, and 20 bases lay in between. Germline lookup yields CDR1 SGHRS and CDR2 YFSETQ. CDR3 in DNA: TGCGCCAGCAGCGCTGCGCCCGGACAGCCTGACTACGAGCAGTACTTC. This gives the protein CASSAAPGQPDYEQYF.

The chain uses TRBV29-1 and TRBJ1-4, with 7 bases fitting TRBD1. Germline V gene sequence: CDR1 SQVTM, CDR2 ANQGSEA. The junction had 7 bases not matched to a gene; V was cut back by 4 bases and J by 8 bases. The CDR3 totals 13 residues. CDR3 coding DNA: TGCAGCGTTGGCCGGGACAGTCCCGAAAAACTGTTTTTT. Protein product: CSVGRDSPEKLFF.

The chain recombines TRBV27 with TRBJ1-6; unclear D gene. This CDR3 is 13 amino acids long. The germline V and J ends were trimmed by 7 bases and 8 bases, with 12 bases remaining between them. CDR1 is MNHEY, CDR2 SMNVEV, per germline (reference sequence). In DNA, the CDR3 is TGTGCCAGCACGGGGAAGGCGGATTCACCCCTCCACTTT. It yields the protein CASTGKADSPLHF.

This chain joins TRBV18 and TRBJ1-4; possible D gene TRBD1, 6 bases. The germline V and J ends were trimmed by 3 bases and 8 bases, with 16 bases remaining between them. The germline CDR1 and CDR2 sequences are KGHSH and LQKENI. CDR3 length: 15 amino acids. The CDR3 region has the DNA TGTGCCAGCTCACCGCTCACAGGGTTAAACGAAAAACTGTTTTTT. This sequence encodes CASSPLTGLNEKLFF.

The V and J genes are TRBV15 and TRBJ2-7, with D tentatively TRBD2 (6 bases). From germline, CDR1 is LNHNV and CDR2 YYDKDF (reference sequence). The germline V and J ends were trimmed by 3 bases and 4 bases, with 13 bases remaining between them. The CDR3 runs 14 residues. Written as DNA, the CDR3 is TGTGCCACCAGCAGTCCACGGGAGTTGTACGAGCAGTACTTC. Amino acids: CATSSPRELYEQYF.